This TCR beta chain was sequenced during a study of cytomegalovirus exposure and HLA in healthy donors. Broader study findings: A later analysis linked a missense DCLRE1C variant to TCR beta V- and J-gene trimming. In a later analysis, HLA-associated TCR beta chains were more clonally expanded than equally common others. Researchers reported that a few CMV-associated chains were confirmed in vitro as CMV antigen-specific. A prior analysis recorded that most TCR beta V segments were productive about 87% or about 30% of the time.

PCR used 60 Vbeta primers and 13 Jbeta primers. TCRdb keeps only in-frame clones here, not all; method: immunoSEQ multiplex PCR. The table includes over 150,000 clones, roughly 79% detected once. The germline V gene encodes CDR1 MNHEY and CDR2 SVGAGI. This CDR3 is built from 14 residues. In the case of this clone: Its matching antigen is unknown.

Input material: PBMCs. This chain links TRBV6-5 with TRBJ2-5; D is possibly TRBD1 (5 bases). TRBJ2-7 explains the end of the DNA better; the J call may be wrong. The clonotype originates from a male donor in good health and CMV-seronegative. The chain's CDR3 is CASSYSSGLGEQYF. The CDR3 DNA follows: TGTGCCAGCAGTTACTCGTCAGGGTTAGGCGAGCAGTACTTC.